This T cell receptor (beta chain) was captured by sequencing in a study of a mutant IDH1 vaccine in newly diagnosed glioma. In this sample, this clone turned up a few times. Profiling relied on immunoSEQ multiplex PCR, and the TCRdb table lists in-frame clones only, not all of them. The sample holds tens of thousands of clones, roughly four fifths seen once. Trimming left V 5 bases short and J 4 bases short, with 11 bases between. CDR1 and CDR2 from the germline V gene are SGHTA and FQGTGA. The CDR3 has 13 residues. Documented time point: baseline, week 1 (first vaccination visit). Sample treatment: pre-vaccination baseline after standard-of-care therapy.

This sequence was found in a man younger than 45 with glioma. Specimen: PBMCs, collected from a glioma patient treated with radiotherapy, temozolomide or both. The rearrangement uses TRBV7-3 and TRBJ1-1; no definite D call. The CDR3 reads CASSPRVGTEAFF. DNA of the CDR3: TGTGCCAGCAGCCCACGGGTGGGCACTGAAGCTTTCTTT.